The sequence of this T cell receptor (beta chain) was determined in a study of cytomegalovirus exposure and HLA in healthy donors. PCR was performed using 60 Vbeta and 13 Jbeta primers. Sequencing used immunoSEQ multiplex PCR; TCRdb keeps in-frame clones, though not all of them. In total, the table holds 60,000 to 100,000 clones. The CDR3 sequence is 17 residues long. Germline trimming cut 3 bases from V and 4 bases from J; bases unmatched to any gene: 6. Per the germline V gene, CDR1 is KGHSH and CDR2 is LQKENI. Points on this clone: Its antigen is as yet unknown.

Study findings and constraints: In a later analysis, donors in an Asian-associated ancestry cluster reportedly had fewer N-insertions in productive TCRs than the cohort mean. The likely origin of a cluster of highly shared sequence variants was a sequencing artifact.

The clonotype comes from a man between 25 and 39 years old in good health and CMV-seronegative. Sequenced: PBMCs. The chain links TRBV18 to TRBJ2-1, with 13 positions matching TRBD2. CDR3 region: CASSPRGLAGLYNEQFF. CDR3 DNA sequence: TGTGCCAGCTCACCTAGGGGACTAGCGGGACTATACAATGAGCAGTTCTTC.